These 27 T cell receptor beta chains came from one sample sequenced in a study of molecular identifiers for immune sequencing clone quantification. TCRdb used MiXCR to reprocess the PCR reads, holding one entry per CDR3 protein. Here the sample spans more than 9,500 distinct CDR3 sequences, 15% to 20% being singletons. Sequencing used naive CD8+ T cells from blood, with Jurkat cell RNA spiked in. Specified subset: FACS-sorted CD8+CD4-CCR7+CD45RA+ naive T cells. All receptors derive from a human donor in good health. Some libraries in this study had Jurkat cell RNA spiked in.

The table lists this clonotype with many counts. This chain uses TRBV12-3 or TRBV12-4 with TRBJ2-3; D gene unclear. The V and J ends lost 4 bases and 0 bases respectively, with 11 bases between them. This CDR3 spans 15 amino acids. CDR3 bases: TGTGCCAGCAGTTGGTTCTCGCCTAGCACAGATACGCAGTATTTT. Its protein is CASSWFSPSTDTQYF.

This clonotype was found many times. The chain recombines TRBV19 with TRBJ1-2; 10 nucleotides align to TRBD1. This CDR3 is built from 14 residues. Germline assignment: CDR1 LNHDA and CDR2 SQIVND (reference sequence). The V and J ends lost 3 bases and 7 bases, in that order; junction bases with no gene match: 5. The CDR3 sequence: CASSIGTGAPGYTF. The DNA for the CDR3 is TGTGCCAGTAGTATCGGGACAGGGGCTCCTGGCTACACCTTC.

Concerning this clonotype: A much bigger clone sits one base away, suggesting this may be a read error. In DNA, the CDR3 is TGTGCCAGCAGTTATGGAAGCAATCATCCCCAGCATTTT. Encoded protein: CASSYGSNHPQHF. V usage is TRBV27 and J usage is TRBJ1-5, with D hard to call. The length of the CDR3 is 13 residues. Germline values: CDR1 MNHEY, CDR2 SMNVEV (reference sequence).

This clonotype was observed many times. This chain connects TRBV6-2 or TRBV6-3 to TRBJ1-5, with no clear D. This CDR3 region has 13 residues. The V end lost 6 bases, the J end lost 5 bases, and 11 bases lay between the germline ends. CDR1 and CDR2 from the germline V gene are MNHEY and SVGEGT. DNA of the CDR3: TGTGCCAGCAGCCCCAGAACCCATCAGCCCCAGCATTTT. Protein product: CASSPRTHQPQHF.

Comment on this clonotype: One end of the junction fails to match germline, which may point to a read error. The genes are TRBV7-3 and TRBJ2-1, with 8 bases fitting TRBD2. The germline CDR1 and CDR2 sequences are SGHTA and FQGTGA. This CDR3 spans 14 amino acids. DNA for the CDR3: TGTGCCAGAATAGCGGGACTCTCCTTCAATGAGCAGTCCTTC. Its protein is CARIAGLSFNEQSF.

The table lists this clonotype with many counts. DNA of the CDR3: TGTGCCAGTAGTTCAGCGTCTGGGGGAGCCCTTTACTCCTACGAGCAGTACTTC. Translating gives CASSSASGGALYSYEQYF. V is TRBV19 and J is TRBJ2-7, with D perhaps TRBD1 or TRBD2 (5 bases each). Germline V lookup: CDR1 LNHDA, CDR2 SQIVND (reference sequence). CDR3 length: 18 amino acids. Trimming stripped 5 bases from V and 0 bases from J, with 23 bases between.

By share of the sample, this clonotype is medium-sized (0.01 to 0.1%). V is TRBV9 and J is TRBJ2-1; 8 nucleotides agree with TRBD2. Germline CDR1 reads SGDLS; CDR2 reads YYNGEE. There are 16 residues in the CDR3. V trimming: 0 bases; J trimming: 4 bases; junction bases outside the gene matches: 6. The CDR3 nucleotides are TGTGCCAGCAGCGTAGTCACGGGAGGGCCTTACAATGAGCAGTTCTTC. Its translation is CASSVVTGGPYNEQFF.

This clonotype was detected a few times. The chain combines TRBV4-1 with TRBJ2-7; TRBD2 matches at 7 bases. Germline V lookup: CDR1 MGHRA, CDR2 YSYEKL. V lost 1 base and J lost 0; bases outside the gene matches: 6. This CDR3 region has 16 residues. The DNA for the CDR3 is TGCGCCAGCAGCCAAGTACCTAGCGGCAGCTCCTACGAGCAGTACTTC. Protein product: CASSQVPSGSSYEQYF.

The chain carries TRBV19 and TRBJ2-2, with D perhaps TRBD1 (7 bases). Trimming stripped 6 bases from V and 1 base from J, with 15 bases between. The germline CDR1 and CDR2 sequences are LNHDA and SQIVND (reference sequence). This CDR3 is built from 16 residues. The CDR3 nucleotides read TGTGCCAGTAGGAGGAGGGACAGAGGGAACACCGGGGAGCTGTTTTTT. It specifies CASRRRDRGNTGELFF.

This clonotype was recorded many times. The V call is TRBV4-2, the J call TRBJ2-7; the D is unclear. CDR3 length: 12 amino acids. The germline V gene has CDR1 LGHNA and CDR2 YNFKEQ. Trimming pared 4 bases from V and 6 bases from J, leaving 10 bases between. The CDR3 DNA sequence: TGTGCCAGCAGCCCGCGTATTGGCGAGCAGTACTTC. Translation gives CASSPRIGEQYF.

The gene calls are TRBV4-1 and TRBJ2-1; 12 bases match TRBD2. The length of the CDR3 is 15 residues. Germline trimming cut 4 bases from V and 8 bases from J; bases unmatched to any gene: 6. Germline CDR1 MGHRA, CDR2 YSYEKL. CDR3 protein: CASSLLAGGTDEQFF. CDR3 in DNA: TGCGCCAGCAGCCTGCTAGCGGGAGGGACGGATGAGCAGTTCTTC.

Comments on this clonotype: This sequence may be a read error, since a much larger clone differs from it by one base. V and J are TRBV5-3 and TRBJ2-1, with D unclear. TRBV5-3 is assigned to the ORF class and has an uncertain function. V lost 8 bases and J 5 bases, leaving 17 bases between the germline ends. The CDR3 covers 14 residues. CDR3 DNA: TGTGCCAGCGGCCGACTCGCGGATCACAATGAGCAGTTCTTC. Protein product: CASGRLADHNEQFF.

This clonotype is classed as medium-sized. The V and J genes are TRBV27 and TRBJ1-1; tentative D call: TRBD1 (6 bases). V was cut by 6 bases and J by 7 bases, with 15 bases left in between. The CDR3 contains 13 residues. Germline CDR1 is MNHEY and CDR2 is SMNVEV (reference sequence). The CDR3 DNA follows: TGTGCCAGCAGCCGTGCGACAGGCTATGAAGCTTTCTTT. It is translated as CASSRATGYEAFF.

This clonotype occurred many times. The J gene is TRBJ1-5, the V gene TRBV20-1; possible D gene TRBD1, 6 bases. V lost 0 bases and J 6 bases, leaving 12 bases between the germline ends. There are 14 residues in the CDR3. CDR1 is DFQATT and CDR2 is SNEGSKA in the germline V gene (reference sequence). CDR3 loop: CSARDSGVGQPQHF. The CDR3 nucleotides are TGCAGTGCTAGAGATTCAGGGGTCGGTCAGCCCCAGCATTTT.

This clonotype showed up many times. The rearrangement uses TRBV7-3 and TRBJ2-2, with D possibly called TRBD1 or TRBD2 (5 bases each). CDR1 and CDR2 from the germline V gene are SGHTA and FQGTGA. This CDR3 has 16 amino acids. Trimming took 1 base from V and 2 from J, leaving 11 bases between them. CDR3: CASSLITGPNTGELFF. DNA for the CDR3: TGTGCCAGCAGCTTAATAACGGGACCTAACACCGGGGAGCTGTTTTTT.

This clonotype was recorded a few times. This chain links TRBV13 with TRBJ2-5; D perhaps matches TRBD2 (5 bases). There are 17 residues in the CDR3. With 4 bases removed from V and 4 bases from J, the gap between germline ends came to 22 bases. Germline V lookup: CDR1 PRHDT, CDR2 FYEKMQ (reference sequence). The CDR3 region has the DNA TGTGCCAGCAGCTACCACCTTGACACCTACCGGGGAGAGACCCAGTACTTC. Its protein product is CASSYHLDTYRGETQYF.

The sample holds one count of this clonotype. This sequence may be a read error, since a much larger clone differs from it by one base. J is TRBJ2-2 and V is TRBV25-1; D unclear. The ends were cut back, 10 bases at V and 9 bases at J, with 12 bases in the middle. CDR3 length: 11 residues. Per germline, CDR1 MGHDK and CDR2 SYGVNS. The CDR3 is CATTLSRELFF. In DNA form, the CDR3 reads TGTGCCACCACATTGTCCAGGGAGCTGTTTTTT.

Worth noting for this clonotype: A read error may explain this, as a much larger clone is one base away. The V and J genes are TRBV6-1 and TRBJ2-7; D call uncertain. Trimming pared 7 bases from V and 4 bases from J, leaving 14 bases between. Germline V gives CDR1 MNHNS, CDR2 SASEGT. This CDR3 is built from 13 residues. CDR3 sequence (DNA): TGTGCCAGCACTAACTCTGGCATTTACGAGCAGTACTTC. Its protein product is CASTNSGIYEQYF.

This clonotype was detected only a few times. A much larger clone differs from this one at a single base, so this may be a read error. This rearrangement joins TRBV11-2 to TRBJ2-5; possibly TRBD1 or TRBD2 for D (5 bases each). Trimming took off 1 base at V and 7 bases at J, with 16 bases between the two ends. The CDR3 sequence is 15 residues long. Germline lookup yields CDR1 SGHAT and CDR2 FQNNGV. The CDR3 reads CASSLGQRGPGTQYF. The DNA for the CDR3 is TGTGCCAGCAGCTTAGGGCAGAGGGGCCCAGGGACCCAGTACTTC.

As concerns this clonotype: Given a much more abundant clone one base away, this may be a read error. The chain joins TRBV5-6 to TRBJ2-7; D may be TRBD1 (6 bases). V lost 4 bases, J lost 5 bases, and 10 bases lay in between. CDR1 and CDR2 from the germline V gene are SGHDT and YYEEEE. The CDR3 sequence is 12 residues long. CDR3 residues: CASSHTGHEQYF. The CDR3 bases are TGTGCCAGCAGCCATACAGGGCACGAGCAGTACTTC. Filled out from reference TRBV5-6 and TRBJ2-7, the complete variable domain reads DAGVTQSPTHLIKTRGQQVTLRCSPKSGHDTVSWYQQALGQGPQFIFQYYEEEERQRGNFPDRFSGHQFPNYSSELNVNALLLGDSALYLCASSHTGHEQYFGPGTRLTVT.

This clonotype was counted ten times or more. This rearrangement joins TRBV13 to TRBJ2-1; D is unclear. The CDR3 totals 15 residues. Trimming shortened V by 2 bases and J by 0 bases, and 8 bases separated the two germline ends. CDR1 is PRHDT, CDR2 FYEKMQ, per germline (reference sequence). In DNA, the CDR3 is TGTGCCAGCAGCTTAAGTCCCGGCTCCTACAATGAGCAGTTCTTC. Translated: CASSLSPGSYNEQFF.

This clonotype came up many times. The chain links TRBV13 to TRBJ2-3; 8 nucleotides agree with TRBD2. Germline assignment: CDR1 PRHDT and CDR2 FYEKMQ (reference sequence). V trimming: 5 bases; J trimming: 5 bases; junction bases outside the gene matches: 18. This CDR3 is built from 18 residues. In nucleotides, the CDR3 is TGTGCCAGCAGCCCCGCACAGGACGGGAGGGCCTACAAAGATACGCAGTATTTT. It translates to CASSPAQDGRAYKDTQYF.

The count of this clonotype is one. This may arise from a read error, as a much more abundant clone is one base away. The gene calls are TRBV24-1 and TRBJ2-2; no firm D call. This CDR3 comprises 14 residues. The germline CDR1 and CDR2 sequences are KGHDR and SFDVKD. CDR3 sequence: CVTSDSGYTRELFF. The CDR3 DNA is TGTGTCACCAGTGATTCCGGGTACACCAGGGAGCTGTTTTTT.

This clonotype has more than one count but fewer than ten. A much bigger clone sits one base away, suggesting this may be a read error. The rearrangement uses TRBV24-1 and TRBJ2-4; TRBD2 is a possible D gene (5 bases). Trimming stripped 3 bases from V and 8 bases from J, with 10 bases between. Germline values: CDR1 KGHDR, CDR2 SFDVKD. The CDR3 spans 13 residues. The CDR3 loop reads CATSDAWGDIQYF. The DNA of the CDR3 is TGTGCCACCAGTGATGCCTGGGGAGACATTCAGTACTTC.

A remark on this clonotype: It may be a read error: a sequence one base away is much more abundant. The gene calls are TRBV24-1 and TRBJ2-3, with D maybe TRBD2 (7 bases). Trimming removed 9 bases from V and 1 base from J, with 10 bases in between. This CDR3 region has 13 residues. From germline, CDR1 is KGHDR and CDR2 SFDVKD. The CDR3 region is CATGRGGTDTQYF. The DNA of the CDR3 is TGTGCCACCGGGAGGGGGGGCACAGATACGCAGTATTTT.

The chain carries TRBV20-1 and TRBJ2-3, with 9 nucleotides matching TRBD2. Trimming removed 6 bases from V and 3 bases from J; junction bases left unmatched: 7. CDR1 and CDR2 (germline): DFQATT, SNEGSKA (reference sequence). This CDR3 has 14 amino acids. For the CDR3, the DNA is TGCAGTGCCGGGACCAGCGGGGGGACAGATACGCAGTATTTT. Its translation: CSAGTSGGTDTQYF.

This clonotype was counted at least ten times. The V and J genes are TRBV12-3 or TRBV12-4 and TRBJ2-5, with 7 bases that match TRBD1. This CDR3 region has 15 residues. V lost 5 bases and J lost 3; bases outside the gene matches: 9. In DNA form, the CDR3 reads TGTGCCAGCAGTGCGAATACCGACAGGGAAGAGACCCAGTACTTC. Encoded protein: CASSANTDREETQYF.